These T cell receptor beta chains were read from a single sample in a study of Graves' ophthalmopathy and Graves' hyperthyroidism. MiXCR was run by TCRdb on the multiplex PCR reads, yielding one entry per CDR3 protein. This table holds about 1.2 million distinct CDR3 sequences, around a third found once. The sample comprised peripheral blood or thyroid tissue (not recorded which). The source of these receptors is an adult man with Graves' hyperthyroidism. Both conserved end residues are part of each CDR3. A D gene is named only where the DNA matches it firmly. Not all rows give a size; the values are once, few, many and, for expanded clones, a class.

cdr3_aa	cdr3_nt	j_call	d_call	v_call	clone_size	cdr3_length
CASSDRRGDQPQHF	TGTGCCAGCAGCGACAGAAGAGGCGACCAGCCCCAGCATTTT	TRBJ1-5	.	TRBV12-3/TRBV12-4	many	14
CASSRTGPKSNYEQYF	TGTGCCAGCAGCCGAACGGGCCCTAAATCGAACTACGAGCAGTACTTC	TRBJ2-7	.	TRBV25-1	few	16
CSARDSVGEETQYF	TGCAGTGCTAGAGATTCTGTTGGGGAAGAGACCCAGTACTTC	TRBJ2-5	.	TRBV20-1	.	14
CAISAGGTNEELFF	TGTGCCATCAGTGCTGGAGGAACTAATGAAGAACTGTTTTTT	TRBJ1-4	.	TRBV10-3	.	14
CASSYSLRVQETQYF	TGTGCCAGCAGTTACTCACTTCGCGTTCAAGAGACCCAGTACTTC	TRBJ2-5	.	TRBV6-2/TRBV6-3	.	15
CAASSQDGTGGNQPQHF	TGTGCCGCCAGCAGCCAAGATGGCACCGGGGGAAATCAGCCCCAGCATTTT	TRBJ1-5	.	TRBV15	.	17
CASSNRLMREGLGGTQYF	TGCGCCAGCAGCAACCGTCTAATGCGGGAGGGCCTTGGGGGGACCCAGTACTTC	TRBJ2-5	TRBD2	TRBV7-9	.	18
CASSEIGGVPYEQYF	TGTGCCAGCAGTGAAATCGGAGGGGTTCCCTACGAGCAGTACTTC	TRBJ2-7	.	TRBV2	few	15
CASSYQGSGEETQYF	TGTGCCAGCAGCTATCAGGGTTCAGGGGAAGAGACCCAGTACTTC	TRBJ2-5	.	TRBV7-7	.	15
CATSGVRQGNTGELFF	TGTGCCACCAGTGGAGTTAGACAGGGAAACACCGGGGAGCTGTTTTTT	TRBJ2-2	TRBD1	TRBV24-1	many	16
CASSHNRLAGKGQETQYF	TGTGCCAGCAGTCACAACAGACTAGCGGGGAAAGGCCAAGAGACCCAGTACTTC	TRBJ2-5	TRBD2	TRBV10-3	.	18
CATSRVEWDNVGEAFF	TGTGCCACCAGCAGAGTGGAGTGGGACAACGTTGGTGAAGCTTTCTTT	TRBJ1-1	.	TRBV15	many	16
CASSKAGQGYEQYF	TGCGCCAGCAGCAAAGCGGGACAGGGTTACGAGCAGTACTTC	TRBJ2-7	TRBD1	TRBV4-1	few	14
CATSRAVTGNQPQHF	TGTGCCACCAGCAGAGCCGTGACCGGCAATCAGCCCCAGCATTTT	TRBJ1-5	.	TRBV15	many	15
CAWSRGGGINQPQHF	TGTGCCTGGAGTAGGGGCGGGGGGATCAATCAGCCCCAGCATTTT	TRBJ1-5	.	TRBV30	few	15
CAIRDMIYEQYF	TGTGCCATAAGGGACATGATCTACGAGCAGTACTTC	TRBJ2-7	.	TRBV10-3	many	12
CSLDDRSPYGYTF	TGCAGCTTGGATGACAGGAGCCCCTATGGCTACACCTTC	TRBJ1-2	.	TRBV29-1	.	13
CASRTTGAEETQYF	TGTGCCAGCAGAACTACAGGGGCCGAGGAGACCCAGTACTTC	TRBJ2-5	TRBD1	TRBV7-9	.	14
CASSLQQYF	TGTGCCAGCAGCCTACAGCAGTACTTC	TRBJ2-7	.	TRBV11-2	once	9
CATGDGSYEQYF	TGTGCCACGGGAGATGGTTCCTACGAGCAGTACTTC	TRBJ2-7	.	TRBV7-9	many	12
CSADRGPDALTF	TGCAGTGCCGACAGGGGGCCGGACGCCCTGACTTTC	TRBJ2-6	TRBD1	TRBV20-1	once	12
CASSQEAVVGYGYTF	TGCGCCAGCAGCCAAGAAGCTGTGGTGGGCTATGGCTACACCTTC	TRBJ1-2	.	TRBV4-3	many	15
CASSISGTGGLGTEAFF	TGTGCCAGTAGTATATCTGGGACAGGGGGCTTGGGCACTGAAGCTTTCTTT	TRBJ1-1	TRBD1	TRBV19	few	17
CASSLAGGGTFNYGYTF	TGCGCCAGCAGCTTGGCCGGAGGGGGCACTTTTAACTATGGCTACACCTTC	TRBJ1-2	TRBD1	TRBV5-1	few	17
CASSYDRGLDYEQYF	TGTGCCAGCAGTTACGACAGGGGGCTAGACTACGAGCAGTACTTC	TRBJ2-7	TRBD1	TRBV7-2	.	15
CASSLASLYF	TGCGCCAGCAGCTTGGCATCCCTTTACTTT	TRBJ1-6	.	TRBV5-1	once	10
CASSTTVNHPQHF	TGTGCCAGCAGCACGACAGTAAATCATCCCCAGCATTTT	TRBJ1-5	.	TRBV7-8	.	13
CASSGGTAGEETQYF	TGCGCCAGCAGCGGTGGGACGGCGGGAGAAGAGACCCAGTACTTC	TRBJ2-5	TRBD2	TRBV5-1	many	15
CAEQLSRVGNTIYF	TGTGCCGAGCAGCTCAGCAGGGTCGGAAACACCATATATTTT	TRBJ1-3	.	TRBV7-2	.	14
CASSGGVNEKLFF	TGTGCCAGCAGCGGGGGAGTTAATGAAAAACTGTTTTTT	TRBJ1-4	.	TRBV9	.	13
CASSLVGGGQNTEAFF	TGTGCCAGCAGCTTAGTAGGCGGGGGACAGAACACTGAAGCTTTCTTT	TRBJ1-1	.	TRBV7-9	many	16
CASSSGRRAYEPYF	TGTGCTAGCAGCTCAGGTCGGAGGGCCTACGAGCCGTACTTC	TRBJ2-7	.	TRBV7-2	.	14
CASSFLTETEAFF	TGTGCCAGCAGTTTTCTGACAGAGACTGAAGCTTTCTTT	TRBJ1-1	.	TRBV12-3/TRBV12-4	many	13
CASSPAASREQYF	TGTGCCAGCAGCCCTGCGGCATCTCGGGAGCAGTACTTC	TRBJ2-7	.	TRBV5-5	many	13
CATSGVWGAAYEQYF	TGTGCCACCAGTGGGGTTTGGGGGGCAGCCTACGAGCAGTACTTC	TRBJ2-7	.	TRBV24-1	.	15
CASSPRRDDRLHF	TGTGCCAGCAGCCCACGACGGGACGACCGGCTCCACTTT	TRBJ1-6	.	TRBV7-2	few	13
CASSLRRTKDQPQHF	TGTGCCAGCAGCTTGCGTCGGACAAAAGATCAGCCCCAGCATTTT	TRBJ1-5	.	TRBV7-9	many	15
CSGGGSNQPQHF	TGCAGTGGGGGCGGTAGCAATCAGCCCCAGCATTTT	TRBJ1-5	.	TRBV20-1	many	12
CASSISATGVEQPQHF	TGTGCCAGCAGCATTAGCGCGACAGGGGTCGAACAGCCCCAGCATTTT	TRBJ1-5	TRBD1	TRBV7-2	.	16
CASSQGTGLLIGANTEAFF	TGTGCCAGCAGCCAAGGGACAGGGTTATTAATTGGGGCGAACACTGAAGCTTTCTTT	TRBJ1-1	TRBD1	TRBV7-2	many	19
CASSLDGGVGEQYF	TGTGCCAGCAGCTTAGACGGGGGTGTAGGCGAGCAGTACTTC	TRBJ2-7	.	TRBV7-2	few	14
CASSLRTSGRGETQYF	TGTGCCAGCAGCCTACGGACTAGCGGGAGGGGAGAGACCCAGTACTTC	TRBJ2-5	TRBD2	TRBV7-8	.	16
CASSHRRTSGEYEQYF	TGCGCCAGCAGCCACCGACGGACTAGCGGGGAGTACGAGCAGTACTTC	TRBJ2-7	TRBD2	TRBV7-8	.	16
CASSHRGGYEQYF	TGTGCCAGTAGCCACCGGGGGGGCTACGAGCAGTACTTC	TRBJ2-7	TRBD2	TRBV19	.	13
CASVQETNTGELFF	TGTGCCAGCGTGCAAGAAACGAACACCGGGGAGCTGTTTTTT	TRBJ2-2	.	TRBV7-9	many	14
CASSSNPVTGSETQYF	TGTGCCAGCAGTTCGAACCCGGTGACAGGGTCAGAGACCCAGTACTTC	TRBJ2-5	TRBD1	TRBV11-2	many	16
CSLTSGSEQYF	TGCAGCTTAACTAGCGGGAGCGAGCAGTACTTC	TRBJ2-7	TRBD2	TRBV29-1	.	11
CASRDRATNYGYTF	TGTGCCAGCAGGGACAGGGCCACTAACTATGGCTACACCTTC	TRBJ1-2	TRBD1	TRBV7-9	.	14
CASQSRREGPGQYF	TGTGCCAGCCAATCGCGTCGGGAGGGGCCGGGCCAGTACTTC	TRBJ2-5	TRBD2	TRBV7-8	.	14
CAWSSGNTEAFF	TGTGCCTGGAGCTCAGGGAACACTGAAGCTTTCTTT	TRBJ1-1	.	TRBV30	.	12
CASSPGQGANNSPLHF	TGTGCCAGCAGCCCCGGACAGGGGGCTAATAATTCACCCCTCCACTTT	TRBJ1-6	TRBD1	TRBV7-3	.	16
CASSMTGTGNQPQHF	TGTGCCAGCAGTATGACAGGTACGGGGAATCAGCCCCAGCATTTT	TRBJ1-5	.	TRBV19	.	15
CSAKPGLAGPSYEQYF	TGCAGTGCTAAACCGGGTCTAGCGGGACCCTCCTACGAGCAGTACTTC	TRBJ2-7	TRBD2	TRBV20-1	.	16
CAWSVRGQDQETQYF	TGTGCCTGGAGTGTACGGGGGCAGGACCAAGAGACCCAGTACTTC	TRBJ2-5	.	TRBV25-1	.	15
CASGERSSYEQYF	TGTGCCAGCGGCGAGCGGTCCTCCTACGAGCAGTACTTC	TRBJ2-7	.	TRBV11-2	many	13
CSVERQLETQYF	TGCAGCGTTGAAAGGCAGTTGGAGACCCAGTACTTC	TRBJ2-5	.	TRBV29-1	.	12